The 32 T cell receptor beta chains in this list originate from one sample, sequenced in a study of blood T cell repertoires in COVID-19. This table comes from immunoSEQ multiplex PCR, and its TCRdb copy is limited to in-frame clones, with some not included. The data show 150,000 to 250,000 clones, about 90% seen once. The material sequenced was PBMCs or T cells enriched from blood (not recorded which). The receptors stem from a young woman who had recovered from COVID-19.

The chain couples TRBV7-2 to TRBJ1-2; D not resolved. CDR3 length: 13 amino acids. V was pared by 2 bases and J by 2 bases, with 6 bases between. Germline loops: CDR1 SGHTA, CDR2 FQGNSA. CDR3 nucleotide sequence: TGTGCCAGCAGCTTACAGAACAACTATGGCTACACCTTC. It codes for CASSLQNNYGYTF.

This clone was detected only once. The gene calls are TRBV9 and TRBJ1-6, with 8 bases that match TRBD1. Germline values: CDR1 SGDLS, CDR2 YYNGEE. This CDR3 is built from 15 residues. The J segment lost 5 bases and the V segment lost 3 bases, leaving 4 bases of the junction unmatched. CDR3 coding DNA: TGTGCCAGCAGCGCCGGACAGGGAGATAATTCACCCCTCCACTTT. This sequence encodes CASSAGQGDNSPLHF.

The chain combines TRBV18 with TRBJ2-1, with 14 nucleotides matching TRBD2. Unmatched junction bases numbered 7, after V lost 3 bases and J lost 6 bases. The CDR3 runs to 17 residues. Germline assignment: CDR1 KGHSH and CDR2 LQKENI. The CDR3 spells CASSPMGLAGVANEQFF. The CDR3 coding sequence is TGTGCCAGCTCACCGATGGGACTAGCGGGAGTTGCCAATGAGCAGTTCTTC.

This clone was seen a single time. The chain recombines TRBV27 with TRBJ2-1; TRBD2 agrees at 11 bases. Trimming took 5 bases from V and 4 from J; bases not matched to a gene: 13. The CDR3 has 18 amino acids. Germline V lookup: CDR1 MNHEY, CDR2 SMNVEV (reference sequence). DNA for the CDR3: TGTGCCAGCAGTCCCGGGACTAGCGGACGGGAGGGATACAATGAGCAGTTCTTC. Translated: CASSPGTSGREGYNEQFF.

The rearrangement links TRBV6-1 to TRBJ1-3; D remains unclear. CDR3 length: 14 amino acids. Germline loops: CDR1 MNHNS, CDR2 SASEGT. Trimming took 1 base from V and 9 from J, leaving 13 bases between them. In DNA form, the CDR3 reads TGTGCCAGCAGTGAAGTTCGGGGAATCAGCACCATATATTTT. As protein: CASSEVRGISTIYF.

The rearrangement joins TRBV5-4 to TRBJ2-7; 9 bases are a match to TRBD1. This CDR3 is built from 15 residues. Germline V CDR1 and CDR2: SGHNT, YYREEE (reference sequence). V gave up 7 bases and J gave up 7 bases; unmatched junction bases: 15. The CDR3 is CASSMGGQGLREQYF. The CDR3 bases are TGTGCCAGCTCTATGGGGGGACAGGGCTTGCGGGAGCAGTACTTC.

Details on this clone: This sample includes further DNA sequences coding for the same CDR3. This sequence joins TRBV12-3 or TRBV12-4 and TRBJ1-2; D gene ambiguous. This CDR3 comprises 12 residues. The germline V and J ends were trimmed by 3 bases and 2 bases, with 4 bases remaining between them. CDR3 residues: CASSFGNYGYTF. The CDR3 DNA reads TGTGCCAGCAGTTTCGGGAACTATGGCTACACCTTC.

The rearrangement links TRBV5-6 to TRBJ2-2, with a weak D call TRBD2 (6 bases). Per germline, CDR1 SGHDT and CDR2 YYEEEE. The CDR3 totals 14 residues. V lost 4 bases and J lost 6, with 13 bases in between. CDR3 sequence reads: CASSPGLSSGELFF. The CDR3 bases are TGTGCCAGCAGCCCGGGACTCTCATCCGGGGAGCTGTTTTTT.

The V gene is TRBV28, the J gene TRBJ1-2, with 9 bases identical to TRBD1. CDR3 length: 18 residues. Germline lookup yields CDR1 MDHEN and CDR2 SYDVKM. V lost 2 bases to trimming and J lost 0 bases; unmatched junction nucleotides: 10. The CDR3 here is CASSLGGVTGGANYGYTF. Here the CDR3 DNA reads TGTGCCAGCAGTTTAGGTGGGGTTACAGGGGGCGCTAACTATGGCTACACCTTC.

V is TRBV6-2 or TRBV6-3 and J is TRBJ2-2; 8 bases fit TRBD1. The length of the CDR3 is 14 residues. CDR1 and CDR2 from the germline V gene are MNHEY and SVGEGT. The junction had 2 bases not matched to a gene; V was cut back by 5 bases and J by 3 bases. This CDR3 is CASSTQGDTGELFF. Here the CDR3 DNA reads TGTGCCAGCAGTACACAGGGGGACACCGGGGAGCTGTTTTTT.

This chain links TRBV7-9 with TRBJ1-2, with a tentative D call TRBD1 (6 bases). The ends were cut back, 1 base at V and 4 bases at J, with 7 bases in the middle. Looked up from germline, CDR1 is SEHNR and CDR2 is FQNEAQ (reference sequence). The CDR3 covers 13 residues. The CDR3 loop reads CASSLGQVYGYTF. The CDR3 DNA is TGTGCCAGCAGCTTAGGACAGGTCTATGGCTACACCTTC.

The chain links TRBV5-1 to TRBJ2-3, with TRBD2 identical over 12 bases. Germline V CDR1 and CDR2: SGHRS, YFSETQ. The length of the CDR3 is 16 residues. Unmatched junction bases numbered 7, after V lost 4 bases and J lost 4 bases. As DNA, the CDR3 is TGCGCCAGCAGCCTCCCTAGCGGGGGGGCTTCAGATACGCAGTATTTT. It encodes CASSLPSGGASDTQYF.

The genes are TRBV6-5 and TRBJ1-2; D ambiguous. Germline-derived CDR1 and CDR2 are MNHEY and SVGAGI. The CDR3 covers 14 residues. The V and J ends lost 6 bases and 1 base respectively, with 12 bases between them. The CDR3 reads CASSPGSGNYGYTF. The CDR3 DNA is TGTGCCAGCAGCCCGGGTTCTGGTAACTATGGCTACACCTTC.

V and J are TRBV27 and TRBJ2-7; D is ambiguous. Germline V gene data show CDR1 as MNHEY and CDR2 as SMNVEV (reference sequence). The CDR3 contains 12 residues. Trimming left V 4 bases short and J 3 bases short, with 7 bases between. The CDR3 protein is CASSSQSYEQYF. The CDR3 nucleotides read TGTGCCAGCAGTTCACAGAGCTACGAGCAGTACTTC.

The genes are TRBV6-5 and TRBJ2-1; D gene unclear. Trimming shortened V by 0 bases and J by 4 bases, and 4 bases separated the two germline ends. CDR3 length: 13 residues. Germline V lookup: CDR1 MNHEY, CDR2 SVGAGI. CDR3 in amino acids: CASSYSIYNEQFF. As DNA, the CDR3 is TGTGCCAGCAGTTACTCTATATACAATGAGCAGTTCTTC.

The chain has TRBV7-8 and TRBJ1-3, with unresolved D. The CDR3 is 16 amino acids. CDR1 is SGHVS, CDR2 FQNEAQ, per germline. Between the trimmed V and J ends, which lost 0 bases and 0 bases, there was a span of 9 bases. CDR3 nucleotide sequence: TGTGCCAGCAGCTTAGCCTCCATCAGCTCTGGAAACACCATATATTTT. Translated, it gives CASSLASISSGNTIYF.

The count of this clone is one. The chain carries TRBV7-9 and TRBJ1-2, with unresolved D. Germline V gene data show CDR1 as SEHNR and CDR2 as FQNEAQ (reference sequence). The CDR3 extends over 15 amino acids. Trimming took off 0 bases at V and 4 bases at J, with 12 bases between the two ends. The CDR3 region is CASSLAPSEGYGYTF. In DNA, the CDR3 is TGTGCCAGCAGCTTAGCCCCCTCGGAGGGCTATGGCTACACCTTC.

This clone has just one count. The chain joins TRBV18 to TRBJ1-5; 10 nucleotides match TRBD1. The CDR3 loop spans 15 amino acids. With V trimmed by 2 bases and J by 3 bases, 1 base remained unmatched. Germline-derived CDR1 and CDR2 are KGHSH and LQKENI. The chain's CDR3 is CASSPGTGANQPQHF. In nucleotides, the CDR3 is TGTGCCAGCTCACCAGGGACAGGGGCCAATCAGCCCCAGCATTTT.

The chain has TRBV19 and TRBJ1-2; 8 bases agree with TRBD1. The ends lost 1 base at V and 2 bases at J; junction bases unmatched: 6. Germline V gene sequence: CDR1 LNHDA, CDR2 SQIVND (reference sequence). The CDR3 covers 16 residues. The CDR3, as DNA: TGTGCCAGTAGTATAGGGGAGACAGGGGCCAACTATGGCTACACCTTC. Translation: CASSIGETGANYGYTF. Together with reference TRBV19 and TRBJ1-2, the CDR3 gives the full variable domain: DGGITQSPKYLFRKEGQNVTLSCEQNLNHDAMYWYRQDPGQGLRLIYYSQIVNDFQKGDIAEGYSVSREKKESFPLTVTSAQKNPTAFYLCASSIGETGANYGYTFGSGTRLTVV.

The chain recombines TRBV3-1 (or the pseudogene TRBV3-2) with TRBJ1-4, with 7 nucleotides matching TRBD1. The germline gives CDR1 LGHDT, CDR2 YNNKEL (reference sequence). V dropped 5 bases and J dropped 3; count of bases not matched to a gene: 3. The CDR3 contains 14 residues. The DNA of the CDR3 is TGTGCCAGCAGCGACAGGGTGGCTAATGAAAAACTGTTTTTT. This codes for CASSDRVANEKLFF.

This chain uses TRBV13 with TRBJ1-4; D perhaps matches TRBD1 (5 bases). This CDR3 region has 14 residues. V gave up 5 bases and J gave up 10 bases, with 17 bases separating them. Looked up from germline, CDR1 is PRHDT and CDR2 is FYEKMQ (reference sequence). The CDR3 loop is CASSPTGEVRKLFF. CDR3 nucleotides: TGTGCCAGCAGCCCCACGGGGGAGGTCAGAAAACTGTTTTTT. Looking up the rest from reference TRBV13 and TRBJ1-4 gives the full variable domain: AAGVIQSPRHLIKEKRETATLKCYPIPRHDTVYWYQQGPGQDPQFLISFYEKMQSDKGSIPDRFSAQQFSDYHSELNMSSLELGDSALYFCASSPTGEVRKLFFGSGTQLSVL.

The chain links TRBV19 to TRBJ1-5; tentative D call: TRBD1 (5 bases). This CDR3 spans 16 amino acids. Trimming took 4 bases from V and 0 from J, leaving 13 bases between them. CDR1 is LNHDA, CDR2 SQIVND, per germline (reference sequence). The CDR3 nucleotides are TGTGCCAGTAGTAATAAGCCAGGGATTAGCAATCAGCCCCAGCATTTT. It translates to CASSNKPGISNQPQHF.

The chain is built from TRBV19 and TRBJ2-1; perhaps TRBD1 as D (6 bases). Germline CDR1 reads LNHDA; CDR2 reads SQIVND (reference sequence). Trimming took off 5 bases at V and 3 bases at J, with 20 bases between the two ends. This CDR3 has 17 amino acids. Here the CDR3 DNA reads TGTGCCAGTAGTCCCAGCCTCTACCGGGACAACTACAATGAGCAGTTCTTC. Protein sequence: CASSPSLYRDNYNEQFF.

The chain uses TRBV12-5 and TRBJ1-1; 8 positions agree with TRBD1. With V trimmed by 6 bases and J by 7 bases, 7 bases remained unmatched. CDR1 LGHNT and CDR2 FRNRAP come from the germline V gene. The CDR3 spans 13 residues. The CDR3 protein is CASGPGTGFEAFF. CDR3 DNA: TGTGCTAGTGGCCCCGGGACAGGATTTGAAGCTTTCTTT.

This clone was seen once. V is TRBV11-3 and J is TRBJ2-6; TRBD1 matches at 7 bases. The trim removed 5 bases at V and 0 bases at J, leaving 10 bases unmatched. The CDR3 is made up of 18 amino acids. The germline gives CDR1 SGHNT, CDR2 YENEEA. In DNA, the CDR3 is TGTGCCAGCAGCGGACGAGGGGGCCCGACCTCTGGGGCCAACGTCCTGACTTTC. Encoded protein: CASSGRGGPTSGANVLTF.

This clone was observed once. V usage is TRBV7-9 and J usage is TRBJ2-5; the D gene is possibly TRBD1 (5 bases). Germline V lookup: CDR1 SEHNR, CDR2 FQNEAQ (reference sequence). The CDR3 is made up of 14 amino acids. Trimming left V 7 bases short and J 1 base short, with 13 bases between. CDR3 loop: CASTLGQIQETQYF. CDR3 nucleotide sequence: TGTGCCAGCACCCTGGGGCAGATCCAAGAGACCCAGTACTTC.

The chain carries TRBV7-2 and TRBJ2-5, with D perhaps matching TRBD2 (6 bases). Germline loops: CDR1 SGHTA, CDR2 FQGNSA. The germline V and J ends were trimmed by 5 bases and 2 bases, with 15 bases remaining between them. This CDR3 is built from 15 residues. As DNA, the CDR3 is TGTGCCAGCAGCCCGCGGGACGGTTCGCAAGAGACCCAGTACTTC. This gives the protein CASSPRDGSQETQYF.

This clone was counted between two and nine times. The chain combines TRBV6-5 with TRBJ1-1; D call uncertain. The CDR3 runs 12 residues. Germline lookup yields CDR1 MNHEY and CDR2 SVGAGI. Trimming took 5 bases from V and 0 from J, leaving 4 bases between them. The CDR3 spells CASSQMNTEAFF. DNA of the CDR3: TGTGCCAGCAGTCAAATGAACACTGAAGCTTTCTTT.

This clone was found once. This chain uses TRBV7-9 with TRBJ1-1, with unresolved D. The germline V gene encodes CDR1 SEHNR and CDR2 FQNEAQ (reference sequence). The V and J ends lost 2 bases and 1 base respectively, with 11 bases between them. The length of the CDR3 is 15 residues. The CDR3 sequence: CASSLRPEPNTEAFF. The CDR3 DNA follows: TGTGCCAGCAGCTTACGTCCCGAGCCGAACACTGAAGCTTTCTTT. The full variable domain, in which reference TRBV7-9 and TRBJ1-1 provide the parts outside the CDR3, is DTGVSQNPRHKITKRGQNVTFRCDPISEHNRLYWYRQTLGQGPEFLTYFQNEAQLEKSRLLSDRFSAERPKGSFSTLEIQRTEQGDSAMYLCASSLRPEPNTEAFFGQGTRLTVV.

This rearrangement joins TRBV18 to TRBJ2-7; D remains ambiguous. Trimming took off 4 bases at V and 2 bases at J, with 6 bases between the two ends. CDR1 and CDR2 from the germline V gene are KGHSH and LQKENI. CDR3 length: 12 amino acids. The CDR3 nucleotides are TGTGCCAGCTCACTTGACACCTACGAGCAGTACTTC. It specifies CASSLDTYEQYF.

CDR3 sequence (DNA): TGTGCCAGCTCAACTAGCGGGGGCTACGAGCAGTACTTC. Its protein is CASSTSGGYEQYF. The chain recombines TRBV18 with TRBJ2-7; 11 nucleotides match TRBD2. Germline CDR1 and CDR2: KGHSH and LQKENI. The CDR3 runs 13 residues. Trimming at V came to 5 bases and at J to 3 bases, leaving 0 bases not matched to a gene.

The CDR3 nucleotides are TGCGCCAGCAGCAGTAGCGGGGGGCCGAATGAGCAGTTCTTC. It encodes CASSSSGGPNEQFF. The chain has TRBV5-1 and TRBJ2-1; the match to TRBD2 covers 10 bases. CDR3 length: 14 residues. Trimming cost V 4 bases and J 7 bases; bases outside gene matches: 5. Germline CDR1 reads SGHRS; CDR2 reads YFSETQ.